The clone carrying this TCR gamma chain was seen more than once but under ten times. Antigen unknown. Extracted RNA was reverse transcribed into cDNA. Multiplex PCR used pooled V-gene forward primers and a constant-region reverse primer to amplify CDR3s. TCRdb re-processed the multiplex PCR reads via CATT. The repertoire consists of 25,000 to 30,000 gamma-chain clones, with over 15% occurring once and the leading ten covering less than 2%. The sample is drawn from a study of Vδ1+ human thymocytes. Study-level findings and limits: Bulk data may be misread because of unexpected Vdelta2 sequences. Despite high sort purity, roughly 21% of thymic T cell receptor delta sequences were Vdelta2. Thymic TRG and TRD repertoires appeared highly polyclonal.

Germline loops: CDR1 GITISATS, CDR2 ISYDGTV (reference sequence). Germline trimming cut 12 bases from V and 12 bases from J; bases unmatched to any gene: 11. The CDR3 spans 9 residues. Thymocytes were sorted as CD3+ TCRVdelta1+ TCRVdelta2- after alphabeta T cell depletion. This TCR was sampled from a boy under two years old who had congenital heart surgery. This rearrangement joins TRGV9 to TRGJ1 or TRGJ2. Specimen: Vdelta1+ gamma-delta thymocytes from the thymus. Noted subset: FACS-sorted CD3+ TCRalphabeta- TCRVdelta1+ TCRVdelta2- thymocytes. The CDR3 DNA sequence: TGTGCCCCCCTGGCCGGGAAACTCTTT. As protein: CAPLAGKLF.